This TCR beta chain was profiled in a study of blood T cell repertoires in COVID-19. Study-level background: Sites across the United States, Italy and Spain contributed samples from acute and convalescent COVID-19.

Clones were read by immunoSEQ multiplex PCR, and TCRdb kept only the in-frame ones, dropping some. This table holds 250,000 to 300,000 clones, roughly 89% found once. This CDR3 is built from 15 residues. Germline loops: CDR1 ENHRY, CDR2 SYGVKD. V was pared by 6 bases and J by 8 bases, with 11 bases of the junction left unmatched. Those enrolled, adults aged about 18 to 89 years, came from some 23 US areas. Sequencing was carried out using PBMCs or T cells enriched from blood (not recorded which). The rearrangement uses TRBV10-3 and TRBJ1-4; 8 bases agree with TRBD1. The receptor was derived from a man aged 35 to 55 who had recovered from COVID-19. CDR3 sequence reads: CAISTGQGDGEKLFF. The CDR3 DNA reads as TGTGCCATCAGCACTGGACAGGGCGACGGGGAAAAACTGTTTTTT.